The source of this T cell receptor (beta chain) is a study of naive and memory T cell subsets. Study results and limitations: A few larger clonotypes appeared in naive repertoires, especially CD8, possibly memory cells re-expressing CD45RA. From naive to CM, EM and EMRA, diversity decreased and Gini increased. Over 85% of naive TCR sequences appeared only once, unlike memory subsets.

The beta constant-region primer was an equimolar mix of two oligonucleotides covering TRBC1 and TRBC2. Ligated cDNA was amplified by four rounds of PCR with nested alpha and beta constant-region primers and SP2. Each CDR3 protein gets one entry after TCRdb re-called the UMI-ligation and nested PCR reads with MiXCR. The repertoire has approximately 150,000 distinct CDR3 sequences, roughly 22% of them found once; the top ten carry around 0.097%. The CDR3 runs 13 residues. Germline V gene data show CDR1 as MNHNS and CDR2 as SASEGT. J was trimmed by 7 bases and V by 6 bases; bases with no gene match: 4. Four subsets defined by CD45RA and CD27 were sorted after CD3, CD4, CD8 and live/dead staining. Note on this clonotype: No antigen is known for it.

J is TRBJ2-1 and V is TRBV6-1, with 9 bases fitting TRBD1. Source material: naive CD4+ T cells from blood. This receptor was obtained from a human donor in good health. CDR3 coding DNA: TGTGCCAGCAGCCGGACAGGGGAGAATGAGCAGTTCTTC. It codes for CASSRTGENEQFF.